This record concerns one TCR beta chain sequence. Antigen: not known. Measured with immunoSEQ multiplex PCR; TCRdb has only the in-frame clones, and not every one. The profile shows tens of thousands of clones, about 95% of them singletons. This sample was included in a study of graft-versus-host responses after intestinal transplantation. Background on the study: Every recipient underwent anti-thymocyte globulin induction, then tacrolimus and steroids for three to four years.

Notes on the study in general: High graft-versus-host to host-versus-graft clonal ratios were seen in allografts of patients with graft-donor T cell macrochimerism.

In germline, CDR1 is SGHNT, CDR2 YENEEA. The CDR3 extends over 16 amino acids. The ends were cut back, 0 bases at V and 5 bases at J, with 14 bases in the middle. The rearrangement links TRBV11-3 to TRBJ2-1; perhaps TRBD2 as D (5 bases). This sequence was found in a human patient who received an intestinal transplant, so some T cells may come from the graft donor. The sample here was PBMCs, taken 16 days after intestinal transplant. CDR3 bases: TGTGCCAGCAGCTTAGAGTCTCTAGCTGGGGACAATGAGCAGTTCTTC. This codes for CASSLESLAGDNEQFF.